These T cell receptor beta chains were read from a single sample in a study of T cell changes during pregnancy in multiple sclerosis. Sequencing was performed with immunoSEQ multiplex PCR; in TCRdb, only in-frame clones are kept and a portion is missing. The top ten clones hold 0.21% of a sample with some 87,000 clones, 90% to 95% of them seen once. The source material was CD4+ T cells from peripheral blood mononuclear cells, sampled before pregnancy. The receptors come from a female donor with multiple sclerosis, enrolled in a pregnancy study. Each CDR3 is given with its conserved first and last residue. A D gene is named only where the DNA matches it firmly. Rows give clone size only sometimes, using once, few, many, or a class for an expanded clone.

D,size,J,V,CDR3,DNA
-,-,TRBJ2-5,TRBV18,CASSPLGGSETQYF,TGTGCCAGCTCACCACTTGGAGGGTCAGAGACCCAGTACTTC
-,-,TRBJ2-1,TRBV18,CASSPPGSPQGEQFF,TGTGCCAGCTCACCACCGGGATCCCCGCAGGGTGAGCAGTTCTTC
TRBD1,-,TRBJ1-5,TRBV28,CASSRRTGVVQPQHF,TGTGCCAGCAGTCGAAGGACAGGGGTAGTGCAGCCCCAGCATTTT
-,-,TRBJ2-1,TRBV5-1,CASSPGQGNNEQFF,TGCGCCAGCAGCCCAGGTCAGGGAAACAATGAGCAGTTCTTC
-,few,TRBJ1-6,TRBV4-2,CASSLTDKRSSPLHF,TGTGCCAGCAGCTTAACGGACAAGAGGTCCTCACCCCTCCACTTT
-,-,TRBJ1-3,TRBV7-8,CASSLDGGNSGNTIYF,TGTGCCAGCAGCTTAGATGGAGGAAACTCTGGAAACACCATATATTTT
-,-,TRBJ2-7,TRBV2,CASSERAEQYF,TGTGCCAGCAGTGAACGCGCCGAGCAGTACTTC
-,-,TRBJ2-2,TRBV7-8,CASSPRTDLNTGELFF,TGTGCCAGCAGCCCGCGGACAGACCTGAACACCGGGGAGCTGTTTTTT
-,-,TRBJ1-1,TRBV13,CASSLGAVFSEAFF,TGTGCCAGCAGCTTAGGGGCAGTCTTCTCTGAAGCTTTCTTT
TRBD1,-,TRBJ2-7,TRBV27,CASSLSSDRVYEQYF,TGTGCCAGCAGTTTATCGTCGGACAGGGTCTACGAGCAGTACTTC
-,-,TRBJ1-2,TRBV7-9,CASSSRAGTYGYTF,TGTGCCAGCAGCTCCAGGGCGGGGACCTATGGCTACACCTTC
TRBD2,-,TRBJ2-1,TRBV2,CASSSGGGNEQFF,TGTGCCAGCAGTAGCGGGGGGGGTAATGAGCAGTTCTTC
TRBD2,-,TRBJ2-2,TRBV30,CAWKRTSGSGELFF,TGTGCCTGGAAGAGGACTAGCGGGTCCGGGGAGCTGTTTTTT
-,-,TRBJ1-1,TRBV28,CASSFIDRHSGMAEAFF,TGTGCCAGCAGTTTCATTGATAGACACTCAGGAATGGCTGAAGCTTTCTTT
-,-,TRBJ1-4,TRBV5-1,CASSLRGGKDEKLFF,TGCGCCAGCAGCTTGAGAGGAGGGAAGGATGAAAAACTGTTTTTT
-,-,TRBJ2-2,TRBV5-1,CASSLGRTPNTGELFF,TGCGCCAGCAGCTTGGGGAGAACCCCGAACACCGGGGAGCTGTTTTTT
TRBD1,-,TRBJ1-4,TRBV7-9,CASSLASGGEKLFF,TGTGCCAGCAGCTTAGCGTCAGGGGGTGAAAAACTGTTTTTT
-,once,TRBJ1-6,TRBV2,CASSEARQVTSPLHF,TGTGCCAGCAGTGAAGCCCGCCAGGTGACCTCACCCCTCCACTTT
-,-,TRBJ2-1,TRBV27,CASLRTGTYYNEQFF,TGTGCCAGCCTCCGAACCGGGACTTACTACAATGAGCAGTTCTTC
-,-,TRBJ1-1,TRBV18,CASSVSLFTEAFF,TGTGCCAGCTCCGTTTCCCTTTTCACTGAAGCTTTCTTT
-,once,TRBJ1-2,TRBV7-9,CASSSDSYGYTF,TGTGCCAGCAGCTCGGACAGCTATGGCTACACCTTC
-,-,TRBJ1-2,TRBV6-6,CASSSTGTIYGYTF,TGTGCCAGCAGTTCTACCGGGACAATCTATGGCTACACCTTC
-,once,TRBJ1-2,TRBV15,CATSRGGTGGVYGYTF,TGTGCCACCAGCAGAGGAGGGACGGGGGGAGTGTATGGCTACACCTTC
TRBD2,-,TRBJ2-3,TRBV7-2,CASSLASGRTDTQYF,TGTGCCAGCAGCTTGGCTAGCGGGCGGACAGATACGCAGTATTTT
TRBD2,-,TRBJ2-2,TRBV7-3,CASSPLAGANTGELFF,TGTGCCAGCAGCCCACTAGCGGGAGCGAACACCGGGGAGCTGTTTTTT
TRBD2,many,TRBJ2-5,TRBV19,CASSPGSGYQETQYF,TGTGCCAGTAGTCCCGGTAGCGGGTACCAAGAGACCCAGTACTTC
TRBD1,-,TRBJ2-7,TRBV6-5,CASSRTGLSYEQYF,TGTGCCAGCAGCCGGACAGGCCTATCCTACGAGCAGTACTTC
TRBD1,-,TRBJ1-2,TRBV28,CASSRGQATF,TGTGCCAGCAGTCGGGGACAGGCTACCTTC